This T cell receptor (beta chain) was documented in a study of shared clonotypes between healthy human individuals. This CDR3 contains 11 residues. CDR1 and CDR2 (germline): SGHNT, YYREEE (reference sequence). Trimming removed 4 bases at V and 5 bases at J, with 4 bases between. As for this clone: Its target is unknown.

Findings of the study overall: A limitation of the genetic and exposure-history diversity represented arose from few donors.

In the authors' workflow: Junction-only sequences without quality scores were provided by ImmunoSEQ, so filtering was different. Assay used: immunoSEQ multiplex PCR; TCRdb lists only in-frame clones, some missing. V, J and clone size are taken as reported in that table, and D and trimming were inferred from the DNA itself. The table has fewer than 850,000 clones, around 72% seen once. The sequence derives from a woman aged 25 to 39 in good health. The V call is TRBV5-4, the J call TRBJ2-1, with D hard to call. The sequenced sample consisted of memory CD4+ T cells sorted from blood. The subset is: CD45RA-negative fraction. The CDR3: CASSTHNEQFF. The DNA for the CDR3 is TGTGCCAGCAGCACACACAATGAGCAGTTCTTC.